Sequencing of this T cell receptor (beta chain) was carried out in a study of blood T cell repertoires in COVID-19. Study context: Nucleic acid was either cDNA or gDNA, and it came from T cells, B-cell-depleted T cells, or PBMCs.

V lost 0 bases to trimming and J lost 9 bases, with 10 bases between them. The CDR3 is 14 amino acids. Germline V lookup: CDR1 SGHDT, CDR2 YYEEEE. This table comes from immunoSEQ multiplex PCR, and its TCRdb copy is limited to in-frame clones, with some not included. The sample records 300,000 to 400,000 clones, around 87% being singletons. Sequenced material: PBMCs or T cells enriched from blood (not recorded which). This receptor was taken from a woman in her twenties or thirties with acute COVID-19. The chain employs TRBV5-6 and TRBJ1-6, with a tentative D call TRBD1 (5 bases). The CDR3 nucleotides read TGTGCCAGCAGCTTGGCAGGGAAAGGTTCACCCCTCCACTTT. Protein product: CASSLAGKGSPLHF.